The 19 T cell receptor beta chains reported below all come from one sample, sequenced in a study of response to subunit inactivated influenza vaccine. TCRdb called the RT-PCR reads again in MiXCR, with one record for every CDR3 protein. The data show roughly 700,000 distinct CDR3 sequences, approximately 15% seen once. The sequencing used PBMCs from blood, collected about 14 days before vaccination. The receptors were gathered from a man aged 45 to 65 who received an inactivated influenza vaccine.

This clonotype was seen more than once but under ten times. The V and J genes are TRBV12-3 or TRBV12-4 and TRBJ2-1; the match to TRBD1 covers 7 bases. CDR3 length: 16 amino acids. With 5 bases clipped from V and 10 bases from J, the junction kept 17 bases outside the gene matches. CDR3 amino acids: CASSSWDSSLGSEQFF. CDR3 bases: TGTGCCAGCAGTAGCTGGGACAGCTCGCTAGGGTCCGAGCAGTTCTTC.

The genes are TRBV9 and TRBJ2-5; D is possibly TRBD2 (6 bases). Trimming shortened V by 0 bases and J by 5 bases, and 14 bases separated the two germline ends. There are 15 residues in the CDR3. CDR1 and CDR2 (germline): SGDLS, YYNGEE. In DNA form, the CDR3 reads TGTGCCAGCAGCGTAGATCTGGGGGGATTGGAGACCCAGTACTTC. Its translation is CASSVDLGGLETQYF. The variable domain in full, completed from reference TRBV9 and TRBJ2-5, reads DSGVTQTPKHLITATGQRVTLRCSPRSGDLSVYWYQQSLDQGLQFLIQYYNGEERAKGNILERFSAQQFPDLHSELNLSSLELGDSALYFCASSVDLGGLETQYFGPGTRLLVL.

CDR3 region: CASNRDSYEQYF. CDR3 sequence (DNA): TGTGCCAGCAACAGGGACTCCTACGAGCAGTACTTC. The chain combines TRBV2 with TRBJ2-7; TRBD1 is a possible D gene (6 bases). Trimming cost V 7 bases and J 0 bases, with 7 bases left between them. Per germline, CDR1 SNHLY and CDR2 FYNNEI. The CDR3 is 12 amino acids.

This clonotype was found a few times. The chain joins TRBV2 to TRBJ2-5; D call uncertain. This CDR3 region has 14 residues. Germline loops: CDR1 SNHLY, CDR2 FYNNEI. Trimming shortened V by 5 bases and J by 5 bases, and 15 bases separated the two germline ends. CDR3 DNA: TGTGCCAGCAGTAACCGGGCACGCCGGGAGACCCAGTACTTC. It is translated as CASSNRARRETQYF.

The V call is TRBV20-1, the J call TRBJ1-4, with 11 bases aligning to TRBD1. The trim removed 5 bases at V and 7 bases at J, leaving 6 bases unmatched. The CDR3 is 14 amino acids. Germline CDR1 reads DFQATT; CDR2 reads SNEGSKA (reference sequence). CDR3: CSAVWTGGVEKLFF. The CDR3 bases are TGCAGTGCTGTATGGACAGGGGGCGTTGAAAAACTGTTTTTT.

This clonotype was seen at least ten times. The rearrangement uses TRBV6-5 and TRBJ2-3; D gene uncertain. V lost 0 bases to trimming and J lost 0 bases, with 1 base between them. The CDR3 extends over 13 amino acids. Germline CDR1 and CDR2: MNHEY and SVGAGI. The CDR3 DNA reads TGTGCCAGCAGTTACTCGAGCACAGATACGCAGTATTTT. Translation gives CASSYSSTDTQYF.

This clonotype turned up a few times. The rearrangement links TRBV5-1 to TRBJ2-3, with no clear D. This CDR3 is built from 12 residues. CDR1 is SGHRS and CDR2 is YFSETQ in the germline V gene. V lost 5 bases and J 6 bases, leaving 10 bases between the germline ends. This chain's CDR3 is CASRQTADTQYF. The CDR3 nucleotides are TGCGCCAGCAGACAAACGGCGGATACGCAGTATTTT.

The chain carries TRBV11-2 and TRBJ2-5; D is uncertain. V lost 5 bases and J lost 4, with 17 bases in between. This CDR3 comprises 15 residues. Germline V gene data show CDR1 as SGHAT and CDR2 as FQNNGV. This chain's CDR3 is CASSHFVRNPETQYF. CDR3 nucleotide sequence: TGTGCCAGCAGCCACTTTGTTAGAAATCCAGAGACCCAGTACTTC.

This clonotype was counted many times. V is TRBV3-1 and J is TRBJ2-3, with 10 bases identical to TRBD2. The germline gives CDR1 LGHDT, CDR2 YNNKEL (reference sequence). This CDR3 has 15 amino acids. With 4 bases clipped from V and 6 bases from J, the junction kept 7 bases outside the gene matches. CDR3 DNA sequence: TGTGCCAGCAGCCCGCTAGCGGGGGCCCCCGATACGCAGTATTTT. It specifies CASSPLAGAPDTQYF.

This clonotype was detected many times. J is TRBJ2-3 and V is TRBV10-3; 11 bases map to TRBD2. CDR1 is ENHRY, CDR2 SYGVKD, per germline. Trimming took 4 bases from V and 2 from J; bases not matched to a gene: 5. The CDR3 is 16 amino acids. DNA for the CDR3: TGTGCCATCAGTGGGGAGACTAGCGGGAACACAGATACGCAGTATTTT. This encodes CAISGETSGNTDTQYF.

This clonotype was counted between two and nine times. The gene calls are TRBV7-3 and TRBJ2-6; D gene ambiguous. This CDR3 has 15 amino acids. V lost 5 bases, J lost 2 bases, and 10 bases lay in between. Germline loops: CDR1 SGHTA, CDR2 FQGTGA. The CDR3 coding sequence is TGTGCCAGCAGCCCGCGATTTCCTGGGGCCAACGTCCTGACTTTC. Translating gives CASSPRFPGANVLTF.

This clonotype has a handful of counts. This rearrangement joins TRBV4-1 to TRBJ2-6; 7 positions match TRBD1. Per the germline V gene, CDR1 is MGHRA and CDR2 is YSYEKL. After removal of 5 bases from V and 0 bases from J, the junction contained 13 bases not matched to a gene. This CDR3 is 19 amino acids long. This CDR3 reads CASSYSTGTAISGANVLTF. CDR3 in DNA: TGCGCCAGCAGCTACAGCACCGGGACAGCTATCTCTGGGGCCAACGTCCTGACTTTC.

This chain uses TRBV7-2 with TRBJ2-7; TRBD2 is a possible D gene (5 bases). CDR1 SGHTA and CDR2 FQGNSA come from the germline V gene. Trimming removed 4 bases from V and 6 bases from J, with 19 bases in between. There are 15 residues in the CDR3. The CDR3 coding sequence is TGTGCCAGCAGCTCAGCATCTAGCTCGGTGAGCGAGCAGTACTTC. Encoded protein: CASSSASSSVSEQYF.

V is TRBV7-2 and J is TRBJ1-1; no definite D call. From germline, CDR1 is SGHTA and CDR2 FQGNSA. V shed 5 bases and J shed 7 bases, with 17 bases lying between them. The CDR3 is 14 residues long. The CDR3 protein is CASSPRSGLGEAFF. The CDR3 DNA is TGTGCCAGCAGCCCTCGGTCGGGTTTGGGTGAAGCTTTCTTT. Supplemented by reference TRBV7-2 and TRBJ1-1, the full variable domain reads GAGVSQSPSNKVTEKGKDVELRCDPISGHTALYWYRQSLGQGLEFLIYFQGNSAPDKSGLPSDRFSAERTGGSVSTLTIQRTQQEDSAVYLCASSPRSGLGEAFFGQGTRLTVV.

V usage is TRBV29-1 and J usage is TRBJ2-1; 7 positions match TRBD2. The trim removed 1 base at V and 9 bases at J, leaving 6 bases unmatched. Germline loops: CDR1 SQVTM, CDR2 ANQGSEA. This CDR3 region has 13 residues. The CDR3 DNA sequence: TGCAGCGTTGAAGTGGGGGGGTGGCTTGAGCAGTTCTTC. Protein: CSVEVGGWLEQFF.

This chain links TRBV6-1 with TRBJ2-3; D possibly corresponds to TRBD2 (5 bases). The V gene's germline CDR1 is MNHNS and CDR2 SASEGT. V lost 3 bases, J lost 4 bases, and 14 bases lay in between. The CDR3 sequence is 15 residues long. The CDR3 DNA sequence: TGTGCCAGCAGTGAGGGGTTCGTGGGAGCAGATACGCAGTATTTT. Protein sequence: CASSEGFVGADTQYF.

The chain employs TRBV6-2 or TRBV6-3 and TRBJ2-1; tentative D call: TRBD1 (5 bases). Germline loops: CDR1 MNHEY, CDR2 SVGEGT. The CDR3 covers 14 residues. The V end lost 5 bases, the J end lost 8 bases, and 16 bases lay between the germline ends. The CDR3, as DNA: TGTGCCAGCAGTCACAGGTACTCCCCGGATGAGCAGTTCTTC. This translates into CASSHRYSPDEQFF.

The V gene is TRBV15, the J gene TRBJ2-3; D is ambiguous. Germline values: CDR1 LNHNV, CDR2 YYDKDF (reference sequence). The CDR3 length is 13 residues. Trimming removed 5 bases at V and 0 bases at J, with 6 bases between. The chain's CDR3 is CATSQDSTDTQYF. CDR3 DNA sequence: TGTGCCACCAGCCAGGACAGCACAGATACGCAGTATTTT.

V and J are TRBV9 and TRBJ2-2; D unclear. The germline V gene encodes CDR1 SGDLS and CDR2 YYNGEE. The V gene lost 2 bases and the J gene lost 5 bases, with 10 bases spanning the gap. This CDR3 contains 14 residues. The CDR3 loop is CASSVTYGTGELFF. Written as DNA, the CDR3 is TGTGCCAGCAGCGTGACCTACGGAACCGGGGAGCTGTTTTTT.